This is a list of T cell receptor beta chains from one sample in a study of T cells after yellow fever vaccination. TCRdb reprocessed the 5' RACE reads via MiXCR and lists one record per CDR3 protein. The table lists approximately 550,000 distinct CDR3 sequences, roughly 12% of them singletons. Sequenced here: PBMCs, sampled on the day of the yellow fever booster vaccination. The receptors were gathered from a man between 25 and 39 years old who received the YFV17D yellow fever vaccine. The CDR3 runs from the conserved cysteine through the conserved F or W. The D gene is left open where the match is weak. Size values are once, few and many counts, or a class for expanded clones, and some rows have none.

v_call,j_call,d_call,clone_size,cdr3_aa,cdr3_nt
TRBV7-2,TRBJ1-1,-,few,CASSFQGRVGTEAFF,TGTGCCAGCAGCTTCCAGGGTCGAGTTGGGACTGAAGCTTTCTTT
TRBV7-2,TRBJ2-2,-,few,CASSLGRWAAGTGELFF,TGTGCCAGCAGCTTGGGGCGTTGGGCGGCGGGCACCGGGGAGCTGTTTTTT
TRBV20-1,TRBJ2-6,-,few,CSASQLSGAGANVLTF,TGCAGTGCTAGCCAATTGTCGGGGGCTGGGGCCAACGTCCTGACTTTC
TRBV4-1,TRBJ2-1,-,few,CASSQLGRSNEQFF,TGCGCCAGCAGCCAACTCGGGCGGTCAAATGAGCAGTTCTTC
TRBV3-1,TRBJ2-1,-,few,CASSQLDEQFF,TGTGCCAGCAGCCAACTCGATGAGCAGTTCTTC
TRBV11-3,TRBJ2-5,TRBD1,-,CASSLGDSTSGETQYF,TGTGCCAGCAGCTTAGGGGACAGCACCTCGGGGGAGACCCAGTACTTC
TRBV7-6,TRBJ1-1,-,few,CASSLAGEANTEAFF,TGTGCCAGCAGCTTAGCTGGGGAGGCGAACACTGAAGCTTTCTTT
TRBV6-1,TRBJ2-3,-,few,CASAQRSTDTQYF,TGTGCCAGCGCTCAGCGGAGCACAGATACGCAGTATTTT
TRBV20-1,TRBJ2-1,-,-,CSARDFWNEQFF,TGCAGTGCTAGAGATTTCTGGAATGAGCAGTTCTTC
TRBV5-1,TRBJ2-3,-,-,CASSLVPRASADTQYF,TGCGCCAGCAGCTTGGTCCCTCGGGCTAGCGCAGATACGCAGTATTTT
TRBV12-3/TRBV12-4,TRBJ2-1,-,many,CASSSFRPYNEQFF,TGTGCCAGCAGTTCCTTCCGCCCCTACAATGAGCAGTTCTTC
TRBV7-9,TRBJ2-3,-,-,CASSGYDTQYF,TGTGCCAGCAGCGGCTATGATACGCAGTATTTT
TRBV4-1,TRBJ2-1,-,-,CASSPLAGSLRDEQFF,TGCGCCAGCAGCCCTTTGGCGGGCTCACTCCGGGATGAGCAGTTCTTC
TRBV12-3/TRBV12-4,TRBJ2-7,-,-,CASSLVRDSTVQYF,TGTGCCAGCAGTTTAGTTAGAGACAGCACGGTGCAGTACTTC
TRBV12-3/TRBV12-4,TRBJ1-2,-,-,CSSSTQGPYGYTF,TGTTCCAGCAGTACTCAGGGGCCCTATGGCTACACCTTC
TRBV11-2,TRBJ1-6,-,-,CASSWQGNSPLHF,TGTGCCAGCAGCTGGCAGGGGAATTCACCCCTCCACTTT
TRBV28,TRBJ2-7,-,many,CASSDRTASYEQYF,TGTGCCAGCAGTGACAGGACGGCCTCCTACGAGCAGTACTTC
TRBV27,TRBJ2-5,-,many,CASPHGSETQYF,TGTGCCAGCCCCCACGGGAGTGAGACCCAGTACTTC
TRBV5-1,TRBJ2-5,-,-,CASSLLGETVGKGTQYF,TGCGCCAGCAGCTTGCTAGGGGAGACAGTTGGCAAGGGGACCCAGTACTTC
TRBV5-1,TRBJ2-7,TRBD1,-,CASSPGQGGFSYEQYF,TGCGCCAGCAGCCCCGGACAGGGGGGATTCTCCTACGAGCAGTACTTC
TRBV7-2,TRBJ2-3,TRBD2,few,CASSIRLAGPTDTQYF,TGTGCCAGCAGCATCAGACTAGCGGGCCCCACAGATACGCAGTATTTT
TRBV28,TRBJ2-3,TRBD1,few,CASSPDRGRDTQYF,TGTGCCAGCAGTCCGGACAGGGGGCGAGATACGCAGTATTTT
TRBV5-1,TRBJ1-6,-,few,CASSSLDRLQGTLHF,TGCGCCAGCAGCTCCCTCGACAGGCTCCAAGGAACCCTCCACTTT
TRBV7-2,TRBJ2-2,TRBD2,-,CASSFSGRAGELIF,TGTGCCAGCAGCTTCAGCGGGAGGGCCGGGGAGCTGATTTTT
TRBV14,TRBJ2-6,-,-,CASIRSGANVLTF,TGTGCCAGCATAAGATCTGGGGCCAACGTCCTGACTTTC
TRBV5-4,TRBJ2-5,-,-,CASSRGGTTQETQYF,TGTGCCAGCAGCCGAGGGGGGACAACACAAGAGACCCAGTACTTC
TRBV7-3,TRBJ2-2,-,-,CASSLTWGAGELFF,TGTGCCAGCAGCTTAACGTGGGGAGCCGGGGAGCTGTTTTTT
TRBV10-2,TRBJ1-5,-,-,CASWVSLNSNQPQHF,TGCGCCAGCTGGGTATCGCTGAATAGCAATCAGCCCCAGCATTTT
TRBV19,TRBJ2-1,-,-,CASMRGGLEVNEQFF,TGTGCCAGTATGCGGGGCGGCCTAGAGGTAAATGAGCAGTTCTTC
TRBV24-1,TRBJ2-2,-,-,CATSDGTGELFF,TGTGCCACCAGTGACGGCACCGGGGAGCTGTTTTTT
TRBV6-6,TRBJ2-7,-,many,CASGTTYEQYF,TGTGCCAGCGGGACAACCTACGAGCAGTACTTC
TRBV11-2,TRBJ2-5,TRBD2,-,CASSDGTSGLETQYF,TGTGCCAGCAGTGACGGGACTAGCGGGTTGGAGACCCAGTACTTC
TRBV5-1,TRBJ2-7,TRBD2,-,CASSLGRLAGDEQYF,TGCGCCAGCAGCTTGGGTCGGCTAGCGGGAGATGAGCAGTACTTC
TRBV10-3,TRBJ1-1,TRBD1,-,CAISFDRANTEAFF,TGTGCCATCAGTTTCGACAGGGCCAACACTGAAGCTTTCTTT
TRBV6-2/TRBV6-3,TRBJ1-5,-,few,CASSRGQDSNQPQHF,TGTGCCAGCAGCAGGGGACAAGATAGCAATCAGCCCCAGCATTTT
TRBV7-2,TRBJ1-5,-,-,CASSRRGGNQPQHF,TGTGCCAGCAGCAGAAGGGGGGGGAATCAGCCCCAGCATTTT
TRBV28,TRBJ1-4,-,-,CASNPSPGRSEEKLFF,TGTGCCAGCAACCCCTCGCCGGGACGGTCGGAGGAAAAACTGTTTTTT
TRBV6-2/TRBV6-3,TRBJ2-1,-,-,CASSSRVVQFF,TGTGCCAGCAGTTCAAGGGTAGTTCAGTTCTTC
TRBV20-1,TRBJ2-1,TRBD2,few,CSAALAGEPYNEQFF,TGCAGTGCGGCCCTAGCGGGAGAGCCCTACAATGAGCAGTTCTTC
TRBV20-1,TRBJ1-1,-,few,CSARDRHLMDTEAFF,TGCAGTGCTAGAGATCGGCATCTGATGGACACTGAAGCTTTCTTT
TRBV20-1,TRBJ2-3,TRBD2,-,CSASLAGVTDTQYF,TGCAGTGCTAGCCTAGCGGGAGTAACAGATACGCAGTATTTT